This T cell receptor (beta chain) appears in the sequencing data of a study of cytomegalovirus exposure and HLA in healthy donors. V was pared by 4 bases and J by 4 bases, with 22 bases of the junction left unmatched. Germline V gene lookup returns CDR1 SGHRS and CDR2 YFSETQ. The CDR3 extends over 20 amino acids. The PCR had 60 Vbeta and 13 Jbeta primers. Using immunoSEQ multiplex PCR, the repertoire was profiled, and TCRdb retains in-frame clones only, with some absent. The sample comprises approximately 160,000 clones, about 79% of which are singletons, and 0.6% to 0.9% rests with the top ten. The receptor's source is a female donor in good health and CMV-seronegative. Specimen: PBMCs. V gene TRBV5-1 combines with J gene TRBJ1-1, with 10 bases aligning to TRBD1. The CDR3 nucleotides are TGCGCCAGCAGCATAGCCCGGACAGGGGGTTTTCGGGGACGGAGCACTGAAGCTTTCTTT. Translating gives CASSIARTGGFRGRSTEAFF.